This T cell receptor (beta chain) appears in the sequencing data of a study of metastatic and nonmetastatic thyroid tumors. Study background: Comparison of repertoires was carried out across blood and tumor or nodule tissue from malignant and benign thyroid patients. Overall study results and limits: Significantly higher TCR beta diversity was reportedly seen in malignant thyroid tumors than benign nodules, in blood and tumor.

Thyroid surgery was preceded by no treatment in any patient. This clone ranks as medium-sized. The antigen remains unidentified. Original data processing: For papillary thyroid cancer, a distant-metastasis classifier was constructed from CDR3 differences observed across clinicopathological groups. TCRdb re-processed the PCR reads through MiXCR. These V and J calls derive from TCRdb rather than the authors' analysis. The repertoire includes tens of thousands of clones, roughly 20% of them detected once, and around 22% sits in the top ten. The CDR3 contains 17 residues. The ends lost 5 bases at V and 4 bases at J; junction bases unmatched: 13. Germline-derived CDR1 and CDR2 are MNHEY and SVGAGI.

The sequenced sample was blood. The clonotype originates from a female donor with papillary thyroid cancer or a benign thyroid nodule (not recorded which). Some clones in this sample may be carry-over from other donors' samples. The chain combines TRBV6-5 with TRBJ2-3; 9 bases agree with TRBD2. The CDR3 nucleotides are TGTGCCAGCAGTCCCACACCTAATAGCGGGAGCTCAGATACGCAGTATTTT. Protein product: CASSPTPNSGSSDTQYF.